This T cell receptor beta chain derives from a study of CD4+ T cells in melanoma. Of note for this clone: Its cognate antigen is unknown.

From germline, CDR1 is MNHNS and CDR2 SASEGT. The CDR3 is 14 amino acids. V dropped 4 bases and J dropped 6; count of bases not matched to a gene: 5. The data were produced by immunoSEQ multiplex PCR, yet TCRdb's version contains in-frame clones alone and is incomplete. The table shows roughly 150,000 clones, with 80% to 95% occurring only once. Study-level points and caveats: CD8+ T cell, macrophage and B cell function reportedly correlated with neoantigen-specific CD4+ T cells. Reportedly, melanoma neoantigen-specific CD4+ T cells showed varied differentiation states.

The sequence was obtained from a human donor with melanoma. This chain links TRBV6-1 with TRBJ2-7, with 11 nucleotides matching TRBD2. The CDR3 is CASSGLAGWGEQYF. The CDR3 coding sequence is TGTGCCAGCAGTGGACTAGCGGGGTGGGGCGAGCAGTACTTC.